The TCR beta chain under discussion was sequenced for a study of CD8 T cells in ankylosing spondylitis. Quantitative 5'-RACE was performed with molecular barcodes, and it yielded the TCR beta libraries. Each CDR3 protein gets one entry after TCRdb re-called the 5' RACE reads with MiXCR. The data contain some 840,000 distinct CDR3 sequences, 10% to 15% of them singletons. About this clonotype: Its antigen is as yet unknown.

Study-wide results and limits: Earlier authors reported some of these motif variants in reactive arthritis synovial fluid and blood. Researchers report that disease-linked clones proved CD8+ and relatively rare in peripheral blood. According to the report, clones linked to the disease were significantly enriched in matched synovial fluid samples taken from ankylosing spondylitis patients. Characteristic of ankylosing spondylitis blood, it appeared, was a TCR beta motif comprising 7 to 9 highly homologous variants.

The CDR3 has 14 amino acids. Trimming cost V 1 base and J 0 bases, with 7 bases left between them. Germline CDR1 SGHTA, CDR2 FQGNSA. The TCR originated in a male donor with ankylosing spondylitis. V is TRBV7-2 and J is TRBJ2-7, with D hard to call. The source material was blood, either unsorted or a sorted T cell fraction (not recorded which). CDR3 bases: TGTGCCAGCAGCTTAGATGGCCTCTCCTACGAGCAGTACTTC. Translation: CASSLDGLSYEQYF.